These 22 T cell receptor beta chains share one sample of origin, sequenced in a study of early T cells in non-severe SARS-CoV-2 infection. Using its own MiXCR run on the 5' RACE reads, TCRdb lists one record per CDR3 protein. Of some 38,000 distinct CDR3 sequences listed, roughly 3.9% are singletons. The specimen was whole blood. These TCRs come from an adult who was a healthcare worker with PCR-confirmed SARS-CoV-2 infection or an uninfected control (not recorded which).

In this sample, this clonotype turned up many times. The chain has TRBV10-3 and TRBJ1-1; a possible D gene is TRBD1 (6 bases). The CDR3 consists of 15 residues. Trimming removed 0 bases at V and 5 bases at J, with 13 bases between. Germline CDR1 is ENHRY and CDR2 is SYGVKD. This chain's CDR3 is CAISESGGGNTEAFF. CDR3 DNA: TGTGCCATCAGTGAGTCGGGAGGGGGGAATACTGAAGCTTTCTTT.

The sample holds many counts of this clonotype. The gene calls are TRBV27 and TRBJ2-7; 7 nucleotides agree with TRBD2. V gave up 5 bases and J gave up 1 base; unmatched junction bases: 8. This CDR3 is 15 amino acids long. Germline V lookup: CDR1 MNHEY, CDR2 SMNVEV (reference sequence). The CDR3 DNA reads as TGTGCCAGCAGTATCGGCGGGAGTGGATCCTACGAGCAGTACTTC. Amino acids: CASSIGGSGSYEQYF.

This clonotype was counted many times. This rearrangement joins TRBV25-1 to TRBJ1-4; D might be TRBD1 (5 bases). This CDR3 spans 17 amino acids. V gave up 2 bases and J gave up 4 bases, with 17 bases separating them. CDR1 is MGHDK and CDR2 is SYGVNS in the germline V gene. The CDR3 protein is CASSERKSTGFNEKLFF. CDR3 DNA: TGTGCCAGCAGTGAAAGGAAATCAACAGGCTTTAATGAAAAACTGTTTTTT.

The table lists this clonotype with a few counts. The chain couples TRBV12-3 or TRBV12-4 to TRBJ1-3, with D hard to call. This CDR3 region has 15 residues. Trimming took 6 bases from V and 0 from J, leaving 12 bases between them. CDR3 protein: CASSQDGSSGNTIYF. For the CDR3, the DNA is TGTGCCAGCAGCCAGGACGGTAGCTCTGGAAACACCATATATTTT.

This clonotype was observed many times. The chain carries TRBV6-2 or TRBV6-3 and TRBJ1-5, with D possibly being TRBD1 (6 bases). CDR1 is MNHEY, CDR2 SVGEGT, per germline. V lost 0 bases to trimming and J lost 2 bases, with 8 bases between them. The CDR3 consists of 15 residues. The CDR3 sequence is CASSYSGGRNQPQHF. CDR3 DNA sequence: TGTGCCAGCAGTTACTCGGGGGGCCGCAATCAGCCCCAGCATTTT.

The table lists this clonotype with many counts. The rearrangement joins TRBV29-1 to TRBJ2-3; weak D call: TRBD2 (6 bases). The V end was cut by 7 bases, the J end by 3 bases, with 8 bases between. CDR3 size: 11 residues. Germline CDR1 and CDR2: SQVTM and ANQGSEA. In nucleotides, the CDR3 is TGCAGCGCAGGGAGGACAGATACGCAGTATTTT. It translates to CSAGRTDTQYF.

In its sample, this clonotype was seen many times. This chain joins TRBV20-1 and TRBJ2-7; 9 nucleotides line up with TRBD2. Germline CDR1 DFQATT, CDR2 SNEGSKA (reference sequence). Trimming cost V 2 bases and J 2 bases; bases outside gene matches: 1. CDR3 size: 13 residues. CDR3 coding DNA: TGCAGTGCTAGACTAGCGGGAACCTACGAGCAGTACTTC. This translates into CSARLAGTYEQYF.

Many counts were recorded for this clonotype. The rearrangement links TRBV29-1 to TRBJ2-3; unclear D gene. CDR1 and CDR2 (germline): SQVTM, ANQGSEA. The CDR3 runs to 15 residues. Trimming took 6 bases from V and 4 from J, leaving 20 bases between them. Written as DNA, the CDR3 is TGCAGCGTGACCCCCCTAGGTGCATTGTCAGATACGCAGTATTTT. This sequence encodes CSVTPLGALSDTQYF.

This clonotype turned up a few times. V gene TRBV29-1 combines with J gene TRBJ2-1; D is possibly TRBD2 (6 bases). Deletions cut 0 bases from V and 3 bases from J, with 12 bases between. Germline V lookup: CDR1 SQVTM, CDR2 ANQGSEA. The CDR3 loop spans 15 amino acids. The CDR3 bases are TGCAGCGTTGAAGATACGGGACTGAACTACAATGAGCAGTTCTTC. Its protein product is CSVEDTGLNYNEQFF.

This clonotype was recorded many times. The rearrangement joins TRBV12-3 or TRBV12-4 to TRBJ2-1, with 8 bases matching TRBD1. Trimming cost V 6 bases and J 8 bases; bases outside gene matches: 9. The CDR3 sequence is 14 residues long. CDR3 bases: TGTGCCAGCAGAGACGGACAGGGCCCCTATGAGCAGTTCTTC. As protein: CASRDGQGPYEQFF.

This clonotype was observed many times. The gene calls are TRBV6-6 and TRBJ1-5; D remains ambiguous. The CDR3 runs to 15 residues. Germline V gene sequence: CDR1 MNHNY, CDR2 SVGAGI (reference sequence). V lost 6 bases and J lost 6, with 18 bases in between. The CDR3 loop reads CASRNGLYPGQPQHF. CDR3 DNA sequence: TGTGCCAGCAGAAACGGGCTCTACCCGGGTCAGCCCCAGCATTTT.

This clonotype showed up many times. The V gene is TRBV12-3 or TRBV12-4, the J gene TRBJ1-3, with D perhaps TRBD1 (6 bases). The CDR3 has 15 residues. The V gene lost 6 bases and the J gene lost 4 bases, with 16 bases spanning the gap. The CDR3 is CASSLIPDRGNTIYF. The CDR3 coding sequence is TGTGCCAGCAGCTTAATACCCGACAGGGGAAACACCATATATTTT.

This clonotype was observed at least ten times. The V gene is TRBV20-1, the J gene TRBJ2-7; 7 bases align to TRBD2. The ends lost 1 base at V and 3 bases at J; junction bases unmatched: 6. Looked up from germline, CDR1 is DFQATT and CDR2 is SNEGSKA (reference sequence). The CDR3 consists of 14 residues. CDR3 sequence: CSARAGSGVYEQYF. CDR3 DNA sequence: TGCAGTGCTAGAGCCGGGAGCGGGGTCTACGAGCAGTACTTC.

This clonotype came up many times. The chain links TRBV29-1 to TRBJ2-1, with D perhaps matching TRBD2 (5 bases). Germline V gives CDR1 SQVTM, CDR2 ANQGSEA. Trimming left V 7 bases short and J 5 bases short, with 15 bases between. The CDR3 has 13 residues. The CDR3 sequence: CSAEAAQNNEQFF. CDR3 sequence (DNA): TGCAGCGCCGAAGCGGCACAAAACAATGAGCAGTTCTTC.

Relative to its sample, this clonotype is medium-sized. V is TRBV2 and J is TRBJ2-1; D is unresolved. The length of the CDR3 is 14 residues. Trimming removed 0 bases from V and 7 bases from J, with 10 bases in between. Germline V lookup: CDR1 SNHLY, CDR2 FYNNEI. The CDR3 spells CASSEAGTSNEQFF. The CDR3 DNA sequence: TGTGCCAGCAGTGAAGCTGGCACATCGAATGAGCAGTTCTTC.

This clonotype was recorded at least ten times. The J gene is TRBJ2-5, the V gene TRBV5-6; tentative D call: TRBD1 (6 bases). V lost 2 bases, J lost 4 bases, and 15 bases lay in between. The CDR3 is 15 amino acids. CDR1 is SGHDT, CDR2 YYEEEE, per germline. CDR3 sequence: CASSFTQGWGETQYF. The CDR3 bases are TGTGCCAGCAGCTTTACCCAGGGGTGGGGAGAGACCCAGTACTTC.

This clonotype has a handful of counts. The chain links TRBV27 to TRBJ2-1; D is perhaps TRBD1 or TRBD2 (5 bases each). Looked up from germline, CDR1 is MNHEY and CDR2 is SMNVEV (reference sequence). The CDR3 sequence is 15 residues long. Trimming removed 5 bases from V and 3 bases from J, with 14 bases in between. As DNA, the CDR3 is TGTGCCAGCAGTCTCAGGGACCCCATCTACAATGAGCAGTTCTTC. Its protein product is CASSLRDPIYNEQFF.

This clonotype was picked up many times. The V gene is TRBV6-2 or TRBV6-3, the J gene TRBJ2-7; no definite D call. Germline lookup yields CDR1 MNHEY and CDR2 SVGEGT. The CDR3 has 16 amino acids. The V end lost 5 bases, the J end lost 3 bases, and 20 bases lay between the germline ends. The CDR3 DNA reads TGTGCCAGCAGTAAGCGTCGGAGCAGCACTCTCTACGAGCAGTACTTC. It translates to CASSKRRSSTLYEQYF.

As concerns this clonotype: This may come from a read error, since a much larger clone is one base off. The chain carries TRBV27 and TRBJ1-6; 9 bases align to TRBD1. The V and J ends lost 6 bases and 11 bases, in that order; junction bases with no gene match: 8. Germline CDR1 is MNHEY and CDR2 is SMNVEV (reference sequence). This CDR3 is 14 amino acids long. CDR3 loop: CASRTGTGNTPLHF. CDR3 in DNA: TGTGCCAGCAGGACCGGGACAGGGAATACACCCCTCCACTTT.

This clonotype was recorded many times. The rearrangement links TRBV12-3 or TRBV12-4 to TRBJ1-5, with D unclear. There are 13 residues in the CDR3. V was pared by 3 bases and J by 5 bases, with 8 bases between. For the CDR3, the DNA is TGTGCCAGCAGTTTCGCGGGTTATCAGCCCCAGCATTTT. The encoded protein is CASSFAGYQPQHF.

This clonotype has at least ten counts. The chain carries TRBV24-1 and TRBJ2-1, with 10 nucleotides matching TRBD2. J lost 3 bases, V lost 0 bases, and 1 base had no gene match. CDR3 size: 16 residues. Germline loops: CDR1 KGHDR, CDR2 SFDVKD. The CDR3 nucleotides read TGTGCCACCAGTGATTTGACTAGCGGGAACTACAATGAGCAGTTCTTC. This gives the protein CATSDLTSGNYNEQFF.

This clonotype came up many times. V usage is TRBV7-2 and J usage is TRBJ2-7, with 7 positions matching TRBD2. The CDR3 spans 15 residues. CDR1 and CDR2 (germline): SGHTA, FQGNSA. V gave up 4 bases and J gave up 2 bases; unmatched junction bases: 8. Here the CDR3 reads CASSSLSGWTYEQYF. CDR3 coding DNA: TGTGCCAGCAGCTCACTTAGCGGGTGGACCTACGAGCAGTACTTC. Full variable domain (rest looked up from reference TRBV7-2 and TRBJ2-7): GAGVSQSPSNKVTEKGKDVELRCDPISGHTALYWYRQSLGQGLEFLIYFQGNSAPDKSGLPSDRFSAERTGGSVSTLTIQRTQQEDSAVYLCASSSLSGWTYEQYFGPGTRLTVT.